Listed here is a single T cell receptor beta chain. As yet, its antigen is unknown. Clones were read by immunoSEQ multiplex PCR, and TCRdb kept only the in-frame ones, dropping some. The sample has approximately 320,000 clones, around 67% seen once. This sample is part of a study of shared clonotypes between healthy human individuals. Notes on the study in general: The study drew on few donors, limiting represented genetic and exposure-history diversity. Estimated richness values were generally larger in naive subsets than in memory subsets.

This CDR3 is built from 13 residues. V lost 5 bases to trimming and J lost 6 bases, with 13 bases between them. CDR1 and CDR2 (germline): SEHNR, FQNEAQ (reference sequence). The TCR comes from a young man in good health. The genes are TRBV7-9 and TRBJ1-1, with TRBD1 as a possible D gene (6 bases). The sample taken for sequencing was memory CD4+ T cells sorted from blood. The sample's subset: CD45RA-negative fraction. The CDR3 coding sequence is TGTGCCAGCAGCCGACAGGTCGTCGCTGAAGCTTTCTTT. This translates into CASSRQVVAEAFF.